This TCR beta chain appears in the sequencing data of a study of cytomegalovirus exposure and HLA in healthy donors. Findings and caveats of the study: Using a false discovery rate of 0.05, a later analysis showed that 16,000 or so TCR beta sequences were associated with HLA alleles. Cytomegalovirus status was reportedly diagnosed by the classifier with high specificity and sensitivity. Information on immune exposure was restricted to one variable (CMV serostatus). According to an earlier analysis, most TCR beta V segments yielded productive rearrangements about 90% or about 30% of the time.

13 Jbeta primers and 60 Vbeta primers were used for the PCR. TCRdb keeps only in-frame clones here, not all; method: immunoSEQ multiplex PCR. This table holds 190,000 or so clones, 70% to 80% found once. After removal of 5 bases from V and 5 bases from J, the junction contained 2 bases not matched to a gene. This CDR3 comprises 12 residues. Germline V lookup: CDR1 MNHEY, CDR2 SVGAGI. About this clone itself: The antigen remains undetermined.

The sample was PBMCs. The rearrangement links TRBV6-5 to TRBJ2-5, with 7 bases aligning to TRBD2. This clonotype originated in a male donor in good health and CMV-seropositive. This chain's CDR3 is CASSGGGETQYF. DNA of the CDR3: TGTGCCAGCAGTGGGGGAGGGGAGACCCAGTACTTC.